This section outlines one TCR beta chain sequence together with its context. The V gene lost 1 base and the J gene lost 0 bases, with 17 bases spanning the gap. CDR1 is SGHVS and CDR2 is FQNEAQ in the germline V gene. The CDR3 runs 18 residues. This specimen comes from a study of blood T cell repertoires in COVID-19. Study overall: Samples taken during acute and convalescent COVID-19 were collected in the United States, Italy and Spain.

The study recruited people aged 18 to 89 years across approximately 23 US areas. Cohorts were based on clinical histories the participants reported. Study processing details: Reference gene primers were amplified, and this amplification served to estimate nucleated cell counts. Profiling relied on immunoSEQ multiplex PCR, and the TCRdb table lists in-frame clones only, not all of them. The DNA was the basis for D and trimming; V, J and clone size are from that table. The sample records a few hundred thousand clones, roughly 86% being singletons. Sequencing input: PBMCs or T cells enriched from blood (not recorded which). The rearrangement links TRBV7-8 to TRBJ2-3; D perhaps matches TRBD2 (5 bases). The TCR sequence derives from a man aged 18 to 30 with acute COVID-19. The CDR3 spells CASSLGGSGGSSTDTQYF. CDR3 DNA: TGTGCCAGCAGCTTAGGTGGGAGCGGAGGCTCTAGCACAGATACGCAGTATTTT.